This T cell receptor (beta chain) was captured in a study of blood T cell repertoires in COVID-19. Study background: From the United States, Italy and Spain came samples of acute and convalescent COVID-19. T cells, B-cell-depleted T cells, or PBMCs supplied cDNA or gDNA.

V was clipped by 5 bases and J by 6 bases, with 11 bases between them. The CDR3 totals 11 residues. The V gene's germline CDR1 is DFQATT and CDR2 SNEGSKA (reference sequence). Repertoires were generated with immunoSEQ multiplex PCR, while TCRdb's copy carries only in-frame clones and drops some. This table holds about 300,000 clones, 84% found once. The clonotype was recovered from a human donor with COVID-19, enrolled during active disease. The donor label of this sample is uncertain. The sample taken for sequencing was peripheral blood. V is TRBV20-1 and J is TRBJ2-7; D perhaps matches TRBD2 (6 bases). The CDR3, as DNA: TGCAGTGCTCGGAGGGGAGGCGAGCAGTACTTC. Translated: CSARRGGEQYF.